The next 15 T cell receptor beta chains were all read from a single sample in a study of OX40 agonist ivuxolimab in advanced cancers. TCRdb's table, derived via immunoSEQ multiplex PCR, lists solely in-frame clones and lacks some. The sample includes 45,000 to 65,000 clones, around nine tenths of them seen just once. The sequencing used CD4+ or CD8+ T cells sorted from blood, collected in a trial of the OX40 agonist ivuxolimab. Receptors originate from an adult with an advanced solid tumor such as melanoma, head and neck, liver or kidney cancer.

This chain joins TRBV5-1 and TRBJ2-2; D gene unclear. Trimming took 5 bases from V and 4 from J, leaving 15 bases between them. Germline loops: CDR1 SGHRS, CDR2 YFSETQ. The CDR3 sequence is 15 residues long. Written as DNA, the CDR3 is TGCGCCAGCAGGCCGTACGACTGGGGCACCGGGGAGCTGTTTTTT. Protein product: CASRPYDWGTGELFF.

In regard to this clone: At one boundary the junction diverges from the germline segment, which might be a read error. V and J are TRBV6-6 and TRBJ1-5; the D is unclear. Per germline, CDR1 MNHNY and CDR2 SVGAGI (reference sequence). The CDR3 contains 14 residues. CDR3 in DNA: TGTGACAGCAGTTACTCGACAACCGATCAGCCCCAGCATTTT. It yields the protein CDSSYSTTDQPQHF.

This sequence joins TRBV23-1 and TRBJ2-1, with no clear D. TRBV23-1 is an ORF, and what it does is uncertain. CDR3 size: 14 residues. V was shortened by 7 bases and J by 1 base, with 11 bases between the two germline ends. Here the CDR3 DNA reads TGCGCCAGCAAGGGAAGGGTATCCTACAATGAGCAGTTCTTC. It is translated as CASKGRVSYNEQFF.

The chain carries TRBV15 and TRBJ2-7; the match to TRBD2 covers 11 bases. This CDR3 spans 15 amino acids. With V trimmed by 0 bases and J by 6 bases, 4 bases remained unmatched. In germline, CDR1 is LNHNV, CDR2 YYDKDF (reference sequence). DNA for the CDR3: TGTGCCACCAGCAGAGATCGCCTAGCGGGAGGCGAGCAGTACTTC. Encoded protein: CATSRDRLAGGEQYF.

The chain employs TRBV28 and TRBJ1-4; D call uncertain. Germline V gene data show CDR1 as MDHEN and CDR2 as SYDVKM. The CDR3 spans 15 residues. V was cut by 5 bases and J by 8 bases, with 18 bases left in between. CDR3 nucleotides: TGTGCCAGCAGTAATCCGGGATTGGGGTTGGAAAAACTGTTTTTT. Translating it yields CASSNPGLGLEKLFF. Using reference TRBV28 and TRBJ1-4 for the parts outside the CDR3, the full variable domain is DVKVTQSSRYLVKRTGEKVFLECVQDMDHENMFWYRQDPGLGLRLIYFSYDVKMKEKGDIPEGYSVSREKKERFSLILESASTNQTSMYLCASSNPGLGLEKLFFGSGTQLSVL.

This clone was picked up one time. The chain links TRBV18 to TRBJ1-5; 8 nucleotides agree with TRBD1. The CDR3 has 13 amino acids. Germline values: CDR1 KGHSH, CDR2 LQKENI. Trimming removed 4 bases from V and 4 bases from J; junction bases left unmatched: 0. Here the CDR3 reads CASSRQGNQPQHF. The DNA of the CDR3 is TGTGCCAGCTCACGACAGGGGAATCAGCCCCAGCATTTT.

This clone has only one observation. CDR3 sequence: CASSKAYCGCRGEQFF. In DNA form, the CDR3 reads TGTGCCAGCAGCAAAGCGTATTGCGGGTGCAGAGGGGAGCAGTTCTTC. The chain employs TRBV21-1 and TRBJ2-1; the table's TRBD2 call for D was not verified on the DNA. TRBV21-1 is deemed a pseudogene. The CDR3 spans 16 residues.

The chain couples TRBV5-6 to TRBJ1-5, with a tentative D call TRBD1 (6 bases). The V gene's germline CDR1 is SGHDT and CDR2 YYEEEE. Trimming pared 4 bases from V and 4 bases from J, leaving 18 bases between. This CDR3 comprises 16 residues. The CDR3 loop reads CASSTRDTSPNQPQHF. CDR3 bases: TGTGCCAGCAGCACTCGGGACACGAGCCCTAATCAGCCCCAGCATTTT.

The CDR3 sequence is CASSVEGTGIPYF. DNA for the CDR3: TGTGCCAGCAGCGTAGAGGGGACAGGGATCCCGTATTTT. The J gene is TRBJ2-3, the V gene TRBV9; 9 bases line up with TRBD1. V shed 0 bases and J 14 bases; nucleotides not matched to a gene: 7. The CDR3 length is 13 residues. Germline V lookup: CDR1 SGDLS, CDR2 YYNGEE.

For the CDR3, the DNA is TGTGCCAGCAGTTCCCCTGGGCAGATCAATGAGCAGTTCTTC. Its translation: CASSSPGQINEQFF. The chain has TRBV28 and TRBJ2-1; D remains unclear. The germline CDR1 and CDR2 sequences are MDHEN and SYDVKM. The CDR3 is made up of 14 amino acids. With 4 bases removed from V and 6 bases from J, the gap between germline ends came to 13 bases. The whole variable domain, filled in from reference TRBV28 and TRBJ2-1, reads DVKVTQSSRYLVKRTGEKVFLECVQDMDHENMFWYRQDPGLGLRLIYFSYDVKMKEKGDIPEGYSVSREKKERFSLILESASTNQTSMYLCASSSPGQINEQFFGPGTRLTVL.

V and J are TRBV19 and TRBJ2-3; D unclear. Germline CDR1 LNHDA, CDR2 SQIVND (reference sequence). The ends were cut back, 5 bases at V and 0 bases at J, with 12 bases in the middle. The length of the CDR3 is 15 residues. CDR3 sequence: CASSRQTQSTDTQYF. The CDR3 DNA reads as TGTGCCAGTAGTCGGCAGACCCAAAGCACAGATACGCAGTATTTT.

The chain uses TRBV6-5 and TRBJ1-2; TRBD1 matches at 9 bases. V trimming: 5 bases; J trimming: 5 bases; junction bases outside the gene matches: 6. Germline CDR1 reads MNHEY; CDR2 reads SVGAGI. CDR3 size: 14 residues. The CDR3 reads CASSPGTGRYGYTF. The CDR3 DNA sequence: TGTGCCAGCAGTCCCGGGACAGGGCGTTATGGCTACACCTTC.

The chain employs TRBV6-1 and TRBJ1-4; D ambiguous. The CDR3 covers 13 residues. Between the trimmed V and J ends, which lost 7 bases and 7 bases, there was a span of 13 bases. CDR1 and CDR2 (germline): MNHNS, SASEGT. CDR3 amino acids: CASKGPGSEKLFF. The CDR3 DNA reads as TGTGCCAGCAAAGGGCCAGGATCTGAAAAACTGTTTTTT.

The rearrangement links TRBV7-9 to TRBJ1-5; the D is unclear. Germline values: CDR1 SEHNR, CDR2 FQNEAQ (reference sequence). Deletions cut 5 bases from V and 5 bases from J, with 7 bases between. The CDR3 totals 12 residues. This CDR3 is CASSRMDQPQHF. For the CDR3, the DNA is TGTGCCAGCAGCCGGATGGATCAGCCCCAGCATTTT.

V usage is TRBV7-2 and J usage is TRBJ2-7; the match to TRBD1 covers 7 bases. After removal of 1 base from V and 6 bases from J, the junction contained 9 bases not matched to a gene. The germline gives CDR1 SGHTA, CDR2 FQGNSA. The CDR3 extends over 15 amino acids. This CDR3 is CASSLDTYRGREQYF. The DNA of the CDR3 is TGTGCCAGCAGCTTAGATACGTACAGGGGACGCGAGCAGTACTTC.